Reported below is one T cell receptor beta chain. Its antigen is unknown. PCR employed 60 Vbeta and 13 Jbeta primers. Method: immunoSEQ multiplex PCR; TCRdb's copy keeps in-frame clones and lacks some. The sample shows roughly 68,000 clones, around 75% of them seen only once. The data belong to a study of cytomegalovirus exposure and HLA in healthy donors. Study outcomes and limitations: What was likely a sequencing artifact was a cluster of highly shared sequence variants. About 87% or about 30% of the time was how often most TCR beta V segments were productive, according to an earlier analysis. In a later analysis, the majority of CMV-associated beta chains seemingly showed HLA restriction.

Looked up from germline, CDR1 is SGHDT and CDR2 is YYEEEE. This CDR3 is 15 amino acids long. Trimming at V came to 3 bases and at J to 4 bases, leaving 5 bases not matched to a gene. Nominally healthy donors provided the samples, though records likely missed some immune exposures. Material: PBMCs. The gene calls are TRBV5-6 and TRBJ1-5; TRBD1 matches at 9 bases. This clonotype was sampled from a woman younger than 45 in good health and CMV-seropositive. The CDR3 sequence is CASSSRGTGNQPQHF. CDR3 coding DNA: TGTGCCAGCAGCTCTCGGGGGACAGGGAATCAGCCCCAGCATTTT. The full variable domain, its missing parts supplied by reference TRBV5-6 and TRBJ1-5, is DAGVTQSPTHLIKTRGQQVTLRCSPKSGHDTVSWYQQALGQGPQFIFQYYEEEERQRGNFPDRFSGHQFPNYSSELNVNALLLGDSALYLCASSSRGTGNQPQHFGDGTRLSIL.